These T cell receptor beta chains were read from a single sample in a study of cytomegalovirus exposure and HLA in healthy donors. Generated by immunoSEQ multiplex PCR, the TCRdb table keeps only in-frame clones and is missing some. The sample has 60,000 to 75,000 clones; 85% to 90% are singletons. Material for sequencing was PBMCs. Receptors originate from a woman in her 30s in good health and CMV-seropositive. Each CDR3 is given with its conserved first and last residue. The D gene is left open where the match is weak. The size entry is marked missing in some rows and otherwise reads once, few, many or a size class.

clone size: NA
V gene: TRBV25-1
D gene: TRBD1
J gene: TRBJ1-2
CDR3 DNA: TGTGCCAGCAGTGGGACAGGGGGCGACTATGGCTACACCTTC
CDR3 protein: CASSGTGGDYGYTF

clone size: NA
V gene: TRBV28
D gene: TRBD1
J gene: TRBJ1-2
CDR3 DNA: TGTGCCAGCAGGCCTCCCCCAGGGGGTACTGACTATGGCTACACCTTC
CDR3 protein: CASRPPPGGTDYGYTF

clone size: NA
V gene: TRBV28
D gene: NA
J gene: TRBJ1-2
CDR3 DNA: TGTGCCAGCAGTTTTGCCTCTAATGGCTACACCTTC
CDR3 protein: CASSFASNGYTF

clone size: NA
V gene: TRBV7-2
D gene: TRBD2
J gene: TRBJ2-7
CDR3 DNA: TGTGCCAGCAGCTTTGTACTAGCGGGAGCTTACGAGCAGTACTTC
CDR3 protein: CASSFVLAGAYEQYF

clone size: NA
V gene: TRBV7-9
D gene: TRBD1
J gene: TRBJ1-1
CDR3 DNA: TGTGCCAGCAGCTCAGGGGGCGGAAGGGCTGAAGCTTTCTTT
CDR3 protein: CASSSGGGRAEAFF

clone size: once
V gene: TRBV6-6
D gene: TRBD1
J gene: TRBJ1-2
CDR3 DNA: TGTGCCAGCGGAGACAGGGGTCGCTACACCTTC
CDR3 protein: CASGDRGRYTF

clone size: NA
V gene: TRBV7-6
D gene: TRBD2
J gene: TRBJ2-7
CDR3 DNA: TGTGCCAGCAGCTTAGATAGCGGGAGGAGGTACGAGCAGTACTTC
CDR3 protein: CASSLDSGRRYEQYF

clone size: NA
V gene: TRBV19
D gene: NA
J gene: TRBJ1-5
CDR3 DNA: TGTGCCAGTCGAGGCTTCCGGGGGGCCTCGCAGCCCCAGCATTTT
CDR3 protein: CASRGFRGASQPQHF

clone size: NA
V gene: TRBV7-9
D gene: NA
J gene: TRBJ1-4
CDR3 DNA: TGTGCCAGCAGCTTAGGAACCCACGGGACTTTTAATGAAAAACTGTTTTTT
CDR3 protein: CASSLGTHGTFNEKLFF

clone size: NA
V gene: TRBV6-6
D gene: TRBD2
J gene: TRBJ2-3
CDR3 DNA: TGTGCCAGCAAGGGCGGGAGGTTCAGCACAGATACGCAGTATTTT
CDR3 protein: CASKGGRFSTDTQYF

clone size: NA
V gene: TRBV5-1
D gene: NA
J gene: TRBJ2-2
CDR3 DNA: TGCGCCAGCAGCTTGTCAGGGATGAACACCGGGGAGCTGTTTTTT
CDR3 protein: CASSLSGMNTGELFF

clone size: NA
V gene: TRBV2
D gene: NA
J gene: TRBJ2-3
CDR3 DNA: TGTGCCAGCAGTGCCATAGCGAGAGGAACAGATACGCAGTATTTT
CDR3 protein: CASSAIARGTDTQYF

clone size: NA
V gene: TRBV30
D gene: TRBD1
J gene: TRBJ1-2
CDR3 DNA: TGTGCCTGGAGTGTTGACAGGGGGTGGAGTGGCTACACCTTC
CDR3 protein: CAWSVDRGWSGYTF

clone size: NA
V gene: TRBV6-5
D gene: NA
J gene: TRBJ2-1
CDR3 DNA: TGTGCCAGCAGTTATAAACAGGTCTCCTACAATGAGCAGTTCTTC
CDR3 protein: CASSYKQVSYNEQFF

clone size: NA
V gene: TRBV5-6
D gene: NA
J gene: TRBJ2-3
CDR3 DNA: TGTGCCAGCCGGAGGCGGGACCAACCACTAGCCACAGATACGCAGTATTTT
CDR3 protein: CASRRRDQPLATDTQYF

clone size: NA
V gene: TRBV27
D gene: NA
J gene: TRBJ1-5
CDR3 DNA: TGTGCCAGCAGTTTATGGGGGCTGAGCAATCAGCCCCAGCATTTT
CDR3 protein: CASSLWGLSNQPQHF

clone size: NA
V gene: TRBV4-1
D gene: TRBD2
J gene: TRBJ2-5
CDR3 DNA: TGCGCCAGCAGCCAAGATGTGGGGGGGGGTCAAGAGACCCAGTACTTC
CDR3 protein: CASSQDVGGGQETQYF

clone size: NA
V gene: TRBV15
D gene: NA
J gene: TRBJ2-1
CDR3 DNA: TGTGCCACCAGCTCCGGAACAGGGACCTACAATGAGCAGTTCTTC
CDR3 protein: CATSSGTGTYNEQFF

clone size: NA
V gene: TRBV4-2
D gene: TRBD1
J gene: TRBJ2-7
CDR3 DNA: TGTGCCAGCAGCCAAGGGTACGGGACAGGGGCATACGAGCAGTACTTC
CDR3 protein: CASSQGYGTGAYEQYF

clone size: NA
V gene: TRBV19
D gene: TRBD1
J gene: TRBJ2-5
CDR3 DNA: TGTGCCAGTAGCCCGGGACAGGGCCAAGAGACCCAGTACTTC
CDR3 protein: CASSPGQGQETQYF

clone size: NA
V gene: TRBV5-4
D gene: TRBD2
J gene: TRBJ2-3
CDR3 DNA: TGTGCCAGCAGCGCCCCCCCTAGCGGGGGCACAGATACGCAGTATTTT
CDR3 protein: CASSAPPSGGTDTQYF

clone size: NA
V gene: TRBV27
D gene: TRBD2
J gene: TRBJ2-7
CDR3 DNA: TGTGCCAGCAGTTTATCGCCTTGGGCTAGCGGAGTCTACGAGCAGTACTTC
CDR3 protein: CASSLSPWASGVYEQYF

clone size: once
V gene: TRBV7-9
D gene: NA
J gene: TRBJ2-1
CDR3 DNA: TGTGCCAGCAGCTTAGCAGGAGGCGATGAGCAGTTCTTC
CDR3 protein: CASSLAGGDEQFF

clone size: NA
V gene: TRBV7-9
D gene: TRBD1
J gene: TRBJ1-1
CDR3 DNA: TGTGCCAGCAGCTTAAGGGGGCAGAATATGAACACTGAAGCTTTCTTT
CDR3 protein: CASSLRGQNMNTEAFF

clone size: NA
V gene: TRBV4-1
D gene: TRBD1
J gene: TRBJ1-5
CDR3 DNA: TGCGCCAGCAGCCACGCACTCCAGGGGGGTGGCAATCGGCCCCAGCATTTT
CDR3 protein: CASSHALQGGGNRPQHF

clone size: NA
V gene: TRBV7-9
D gene: NA
J gene: TRBJ2-1
CDR3 DNA: TGTGCCAGCAGCTTAGAGACCGGCCCTAGCTCCTACAATGAGCAGTTCTTC
CDR3 protein: CASSLETGPSSYNEQFF

clone size: NA
V gene: TRBV9
D gene: TRBD2
J gene: TRBJ2-7
CDR3 DNA: TGTGCCAGCAGTCCGGGGGGGGCGGAGCAGTACTTC
CDR3 protein: CASSPGGAEQYF

clone size: few
V gene: TRBV29-1
D gene: TRBD2
J gene: TRBJ2-7
CDR3 DNA: TGCAGCGCCCTCACCGGGAGGGGCAGGTCGGACGAGCAGTACTTC
CDR3 protein: CSALTGRGRSDEQYF

clone size: NA
V gene: TRBV6-1
D gene: NA
J gene: TRBJ2-1
CDR3 DNA: TGTGCCAGCAGTGAATTCGTAGTCTATGAGCAGTTCTTC
CDR3 protein: CASSEFVVYEQFF

clone size: NA
V gene: TRBV7-2
D gene: NA
J gene: TRBJ2-5
CDR3 DNA: TGTGCCAGCAGCCAGAACAGGGTTATACAAGAGACCCAGTACTTC
CDR3 protein: CASSQNRVIQETQYF

clone size: NA
V gene: TRBV18
D gene: TRBD1
J gene: TRBJ1-3
CDR3 DNA: TGTGCCAGCTCACCACGGTTCCCGGACAGGGCGGGTGGAAACACCATATATTTT
CDR3 protein: CASSPRFPDRAGGNTIYF

clone size: NA
V gene: TRBV6-5
D gene: NA
J gene: TRBJ2-1
CDR3 DNA: TGTGCCAGCAGTTACGACTTGGTGCGGGTCTATGAGCAGTTCTTC
CDR3 protein: CASSYDLVRVYEQFF

clone size: NA
V gene: TRBV5-1
D gene: NA
J gene: TRBJ2-2
CDR3 DNA: TGCGCCAGCGAAGCCACCCATTTCGGGGAGCTGTTTTTT
CDR3 protein: CASEATHFGELFF

clone size: once
V gene: TRBV19
D gene: TRBD2
J gene: TRBJ2-5
CDR3 DNA: TGTGCCACCAGGTTCACTAGCGGGAGTTTGGAGACCCAGTACTTC
CDR3 protein: CATRFTSGSLETQYF

clone size: NA
V gene: TRBV4-1
D gene: TRBD1
J gene: TRBJ1-4
CDR3 DNA: TGCGCCAGCAGCCAAGATGGGGACAGGGCTCCAACTAATGAAAAACTGTTTTTT
CDR3 protein: CASSQDGDRAPTNEKLFF

clone size: NA
V gene: TRBV27
D gene: NA
J gene: TRBJ1-3
CDR3 DNA: TGTGCCAGCAGTTTGGGCCCGGGGGGCACCATATATTTT
CDR3 protein: CASSLGPGGTIYF

clone size: NA
V gene: TRBV4-2
D gene: NA
J gene: TRBJ2-7
CDR3 DNA: TGTGCCAGCAGCCAAGATTCAAGCCGGGATCCCTACGAGCAGTACTTC
CDR3 protein: CASSQDSSRDPYEQYF

clone size: few
V gene: TRBV6-6
D gene: TRBD2
J gene: TRBJ2-1
CDR3 DNA: TGTGCCAGCAGTTCAGGGACTAGCGGGAGGGCCGCGTTCTTC
CDR3 protein: CASSSGTSGRAAFF

clone size: once
V gene: TRBV9
D gene: TRBD1
J gene: TRBJ2-2
CDR3 DNA: TGTGCCAGCTCCGGGACAGCGAACACCGGGGAGCTGTTTTTT
CDR3 protein: CASSGTANTGELFF

clone size: NA
V gene: TRBV27
D gene: NA
J gene: TRBJ2-5
CDR3 DNA: TGTGCCAGCAGCCCAACAGGTATACAAGAGACCCAGTACTTC
CDR3 protein: CASSPTGIQETQYF